The TCR beta chain under discussion was sequenced for a study of control samples from healthy donors and cancer patients. TCRdb keeps only in-frame clones here, not all; method: immunoSEQ multiplex PCR. This table holds tens of thousands of clones, roughly 82% found once. This CDR3 has 16 amino acids. V trimming: 1 base; J trimming: 4 bases; junction bases outside the gene matches: 7. Germline CDR1 and CDR2: MGHRA and YSYEKL. This TCR was sampled from a man aged 50 to 60 in good health. V is TRBV4-1 and J is TRBJ2-5; TRBD2 matches 9 bases. The specimen sequenced was blood. DNA for the CDR3: TGCGCCAGCAGCCAAGCGACTAGCGGATACAGAGAGACCCAGTACTTC. It specifies CASSQATSGYRETQYF.